The sequence of this TCR beta chain was determined in a study of blood T cells in healthy people across ages. Study findings and constraints: As age increased, TCR beta diversity per million T cells fell in a roughly linear fashion.

Combining a sample-barcoded 5' primer with a J-beta primer mix, a second PCR ran for roughly 6 to 12 cycles. One entry per CDR3 protein, called by TCRdb with MiXCR from the 5' RACE reads. The table has nearly 800,000 distinct CDR3 sequences, approximately 25% seen once; the top ten hold 3% to 4.5%. The donors, aged 6 to 90, were healthy Caucasians from Russia. This clonotype was detected only a few times. Its antigen is not known. These data were likewise used in another study, on T cells of mothers and their children. From that study: Input to cDNA synthesis comprised all extracted RNA, at a ratio of around 1.4 ug per 15 ul.

The sequencing sample was made of blood. This TCR derives from a boy aged 5 to 17 in good health.

The CDR3 DNA is TGCAGTGCTCAAACCGGGACCACAGATACGCAGTATTTT. Translated, it gives CSAQTGTTDTQYF. The chain employs TRBV20-1 and TRBJ2-3; D is possibly TRBD1 or TRBD2 (5 bases each). The V end lost 5 bases, the J end lost 2 bases, and 11 bases lay between the germline ends. This CDR3 comprises 13 residues. Per germline, CDR1 DFQATT and CDR2 SNEGSKA (reference sequence).